The 18 T cell receptor beta chains reported below all come from one sample, sequenced in a study of technical replicates of blood from a few donors. This table comes from immunoSEQ multiplex PCR, and its TCRdb copy is limited to in-frame clones, with some not included. Of roughly 90,000 clones in the sample, just under 95% are singletons; the top ten hold roughly 0.25%. Sequencing input: T cells isolated from PBMCs. All receptors come from a human donor in good health.

The genes are TRBV9 and TRBJ1-3, with TRBD1 matching over 9 bases. CDR3 length equals 16 residues. Germline-derived CDR1 and CDR2 are SGDLS and YYNGEE. Losses at the gene ends were 3 bases for V and 0 bases for J; bases not matched to a gene: 4. The CDR3 coding sequence is TGTGCCAGCAGCGGGCGACAGGGGGACTCTGGAAACACCATATATTTT. Its translation: CASSGRQGDSGNTIYF.

The rearrangement joins TRBV15 to TRBJ2-1; a weak D match, TRBD1 (5 bases). The V and J ends lost 5 bases and 3 bases respectively, with 17 bases between them. Looked up from germline, CDR1 is LNHNV and CDR2 is YYDKDF (reference sequence). The CDR3 extends over 16 amino acids. Here the CDR3 DNA reads TGTGCCACCAGCTTCCGATCGGACATATTCTACAATGAGCAGTTCTTC. Protein sequence: CATSFRSDIFYNEQFF.

The genes are TRBV30 and TRBJ2-7; tentative D call: TRBD2 (6 bases). This CDR3 region has 16 residues. Germline CDR1 is GTSNPN and CDR2 is SVGIG (reference sequence). Trimming shortened V by 0 bases and J by 0 bases, and 15 bases separated the two germline ends. For the CDR3, the DNA is TGTGCCTGGAGTGTCCGCTGGGGGGTTGGCTCCTACGAGCAGTACTTC. Amino acids: CAWSVRWGVGSYEQYF.

The rearrangement joins TRBV6-1 to TRBJ2-6; 10 bases map to TRBD2. The germline V gene has CDR1 MNHNS and CDR2 SASEGT. CDR3 length: 19 residues. V shed 1 base and J 2 bases; nucleotides not matched to a gene: 8. The CDR3 is CASSEELAGGLPGANVLTF. The CDR3 region has the DNA TGTGCCAGCAGTGAAGAATTAGCGGGAGGTTTACCTGGGGCCAACGTCCTGACTTTC.

The chain combines TRBV4-2 with TRBJ1-5; D might be TRBD1 (6 bases). This CDR3 has 14 residues. V dropped 1 base and J dropped 7 bases, with 11 bases sitting between them. Germline assignment: CDR1 LGHNA and CDR2 YNFKEQ. CDR3 protein: CASSQGTVGQPQHF. The CDR3 DNA follows: TGTGCCAGCAGCCAAGGGACAGTCGGGCAGCCCCAGCATTTT.

This chain connects TRBV5-6 to TRBJ2-7, with a possible D match to TRBD2 (5 bases). The V end was cut by 3 bases, the J end by 0 bases, with 10 bases between. The V gene's germline CDR1 is SGHDT and CDR2 YYEEEE. The CDR3 totals 14 residues. The CDR3 coding sequence is TGTGCCAGCAGCTCTGGACTCAGCTCCTACGAGCAGTACTTC. Amino acids: CASSSGLSSYEQYF.

In regard to this clone: Since no conserved phenylalanine or tryptophan closes the CDR3, a read error is the likely cause. Because the CDR3's place on the DNA is in doubt, the DNA is left out and the CDR3 is given as listed by TCRdb. V and J are TRBV20-1 and TRBJ1-2. Germline V gives CDR1 DFQATT, CDR2 SNEGSKA (reference sequence). The CDR3 spans 10 amino acids, including both terminal residues. CDR3 loop: CSASRTKDFV.

The chain links TRBV10-3 to TRBJ2-6; no definite D call. Germline V gives CDR1 ENHRY, CDR2 SYGVKD. The CDR3 sequence is 13 residues long. Between the trimmed V and J ends, which lost 8 bases and 2 bases, there was a span of 7 bases. CDR3 nucleotides: TGTGCCATCGGGCTCCCTGGGGCCAACGTCCTGACTTTC. Encoded protein: CAIGLPGANVLTF.

V gene TRBV7-3 combines with J gene TRBJ1-1, with TRBD1 matching over 7 bases. Germline lookup yields CDR1 SGHTA and CDR2 FQGTGA. The CDR3 length is 13 residues. With V trimmed by 6 bases and J by 4 bases, 5 bases remained unmatched. Here the CDR3 reads CASSYTGVTEAFF. The CDR3 DNA follows: TGTGCCAGCAGTTATACAGGGGTCACTGAAGCTTTCTTT.

V usage is TRBV6-5 and J usage is TRBJ2-1; perhaps TRBD2 as D (5 bases). This CDR3 region has 15 residues. Germline assignment: CDR1 MNHEY and CDR2 SVGAGI. V lost 7 bases and J 4 bases, leaving 17 bases between the germline ends. CDR3 DNA sequence: TGTGCCAGCAACTCTGCCCGGGGATCTTACAATGAGCAGTTCTTC. Its protein is CASNSARGSYNEQFF.

The chain employs TRBV5-1 and TRBJ2-3; the D gene is possibly TRBD2 (7 bases). V lost 5 bases and J 3 bases, leaving 13 bases between the germline ends. CDR3 length: 14 residues. Germline lookup yields CDR1 SGHRS and CDR2 YFSETQ. The DNA for the CDR3 is TGCGCCAGCAGGCCCGAGGGGGGGACAGATACGCAGTATTTT. This encodes CASRPEGGTDTQYF.

The J gene is TRBJ1-1, the V gene TRBV7-9, with D unclear. With 1 base removed from V and 1 base from J, the gap between germline ends came to 4 bases. Germline-derived CDR1 and CDR2 are SEHNR and FQNEAQ (reference sequence). The CDR3 spans 13 residues. This CDR3 reads CASSLEANTEAFF. For the CDR3, the DNA is TGTGCCAGCAGCTTAGAAGCGAACACTGAAGCTTTCTTT.

This clone was counted only a few times. The chain carries TRBV4-1 and TRBJ1-2, with no clear D. Germline V CDR1 and CDR2: MGHRA, YSYEKL. This CDR3 is 13 amino acids long. The V end lost 6 bases, the J end lost 2 bases, and 10 bases lay between the germline ends. The CDR3 reads CASRKEVNYGYTF. The CDR3 DNA sequence: TGCGCCAGCAGGAAGGAGGTCAACTATGGCTACACCTTC.

This sequence joins TRBV7-2 and TRBJ1-5; D remains ambiguous. Between the trimmed V and J ends, which lost 2 bases and 5 bases, there was a span of 7 bases. The CDR3 runs to 13 residues. Germline loops: CDR1 SGHTA, CDR2 FQGNSA. The chain's CDR3 is CASSLSEYQPQHF. CDR3 nucleotides: TGTGCCAGCAGCTTATCGGAGTATCAGCCCCAGCATTTT.

CDR3: CASNVRRGTDTQYF. In DNA, the CDR3 is TGTGCCAGCAATGTCAGGAGGGGAACAGATACGCAGTATTTT. The V call is TRBV6-1, the J call TRBJ2-3; TRBD2 is a possible D gene (6 bases). CDR1 is MNHNS, CDR2 SASEGT, per germline. Trimming shortened V by 7 bases and J by 3 bases, and 14 bases separated the two germline ends. The CDR3 has 14 amino acids.

This chain joins TRBV2 and TRBJ2-3; D is uncertain. Germline V gene data show CDR1 as SNHLY and CDR2 as FYNNEI. The CDR3 loop spans 15 amino acids. V was cut by 3 bases and J by 4 bases, with 14 bases left in between. The CDR3 reads CASSETPYGADTQYF. CDR3 nucleotides: TGTGCCAGCAGTGAGACCCCGTATGGAGCAGATACGCAGTATTTT.

The chain employs TRBV7-9 and TRBJ2-5; D not certain. Germline V gene lookup returns CDR1 SEHNR and CDR2 FQNEAQ (reference sequence). This CDR3 spans 12 amino acids. The V end was cut by 6 bases, the J end by 4 bases, with 9 bases between. As DNA, the CDR3 is TGTGCCAGCAGGACATTAAGAGAGACCCAGTACTTC. The encoded protein is CASRTLRETQYF.

This clone was recorded once. The V and J genes are TRBV4-1 and TRBJ2-3; TRBD1 might be the D (5 bases). The V end was cut by 3 bases, the J end by 2 bases, with 15 bases between. Germline CDR1 MGHRA, CDR2 YSYEKL. This CDR3 is built from 16 residues. The CDR3 is CASSHLSTAPTDTQYF. Here the CDR3 DNA reads TGCGCCAGCAGCCACCTATCGACAGCCCCCACAGATACGCAGTATTTT.